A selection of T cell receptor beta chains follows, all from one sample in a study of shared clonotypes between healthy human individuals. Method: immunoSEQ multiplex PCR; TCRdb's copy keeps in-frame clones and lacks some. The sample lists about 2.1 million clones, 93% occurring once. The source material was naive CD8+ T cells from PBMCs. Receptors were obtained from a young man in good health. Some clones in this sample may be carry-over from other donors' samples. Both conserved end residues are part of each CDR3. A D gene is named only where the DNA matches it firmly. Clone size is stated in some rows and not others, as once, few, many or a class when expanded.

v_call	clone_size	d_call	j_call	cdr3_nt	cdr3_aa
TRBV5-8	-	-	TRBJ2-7	TGTGCCAGCAGCTGGCAGGGGTGGTACGAGCAGTACTTC	CASSWQGWYEQYF
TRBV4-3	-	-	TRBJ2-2	TGCGCCAGCAGCCAAGATTATTCGGCAGGATACACCGGGGAGCTGTTTTTT	CASSQDYSAGYTGELFF
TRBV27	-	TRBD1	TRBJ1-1	TGTGCCAGCAGTGACAGGGGTGGAGCGGCGAACACTGAAGCTTTCTTT	CASSDRGGAANTEAFF
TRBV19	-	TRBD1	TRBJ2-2	TGTGCCAGTAGACGGACAGGGGATTACCCCGGGGAGCTGTTTTTT	CASRRTGDYPGELFF
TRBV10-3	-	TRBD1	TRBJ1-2	TGTGCCATCAGTGAGTCCGCGGGGGCGGTCAGGGGGCGGACCGTATCGGATGGCTACACCTTC	CAISESAGAVRGRTVSDGYTF
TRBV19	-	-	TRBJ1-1	TGTGCCACCAGTCCAGGAGGGGACACTGAAGCTTTCTTT	CATSPGGDTEAFF
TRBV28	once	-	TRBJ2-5	TGTGCCAGCAGTTTCGAGTATCGGGAGACCCAGTACTTC	CASSFEYRETQYF
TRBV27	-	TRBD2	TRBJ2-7	TGTGCCAGCAGTGGTTCTCTAGCGGGAGAACTCGAGCAGTACTTC	CASSGSLAGELEQYF
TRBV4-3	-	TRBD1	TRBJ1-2	TGCGCCAGCAGCCAAGAGATAGTAGGGGGCTACTATGGCTACACCTTC	CASSQEIVGGYYGYTF
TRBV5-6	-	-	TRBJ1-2	TGTGCCAGCAGCGTCGGACGCCCCAAATTGGATGACTATGGCTACACCTTC	CASSVGRPKLDDYGYTF
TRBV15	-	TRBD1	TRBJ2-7	TGTGCCACGAGGGCAGGGGGCTTCTACGAGCAGTACTTC	CATRAGGFYEQYF
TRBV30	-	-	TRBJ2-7	TGTGCCTGGAGTGTTGGGGGAATCGGGCAGTACTTC	CAWSVGGIGQYF
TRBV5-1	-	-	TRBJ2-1	TGCGCCAGCAGCTTGGAAGGGACTCTTACCAACAATGAGCAGTTCTTC	CASSLEGTLTNNEQFF
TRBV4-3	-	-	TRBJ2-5	TGCGCCAGCAGCCAAGATCGGGTTAGAGTCCTGGAGACCCAGTACTTC	CASSQDRVRVLETQYF
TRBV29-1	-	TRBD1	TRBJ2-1	TGCAGCGTTGAAGAAAACAGGGGAAAAGTATACAATGAGCAGTTCTTC	CSVEENRGKVYNEQFF
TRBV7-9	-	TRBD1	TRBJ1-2	TGTGCCAGCAGCTTGGGACAGGGGCACCCCTATGGCTACACCTTC	CASSLGQGHPYGYTF
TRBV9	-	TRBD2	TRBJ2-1	TGTGCCAGCAGCGTAGCTGCGGTAGCGGGAGAGGTTGAGCAGTTCTTC	CASSVAAVAGEVEQFF
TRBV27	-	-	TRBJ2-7	TGTGCCAGCAGTTTATATGGATCCGAGCAGTACTTC	CASSLYGSEQYF
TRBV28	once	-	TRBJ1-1	TGTGCCAGCAGAGACCTTCGGGGTCCGGCGAACACTGAAGCTTTCTTT	CASRDLRGPANTEAFF
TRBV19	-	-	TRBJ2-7	TGTGCCAGTAGTATCATGCCGGGGAACGAGCAGTACTTC	CASSIMPGNEQYF
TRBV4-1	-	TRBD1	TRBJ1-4	TGCGCCAGCAGCCAACTAACAGGGGCGGGAGGTGAAAAACTGTTTTTT	CASSQLTGAGGEKLFF
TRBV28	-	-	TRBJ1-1	TGTGCCAGCAGCCCGAATGGTGAGGGCCGGAACACTGAAGCTTTCTTT	CASSPNGEGRNTEAFF
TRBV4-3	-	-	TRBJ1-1	TGCGCCAGCAGCCAAGATCTCCACGGGGAGCTGATGAACACTGAAGCTTTCTTT	CASSQDLHGELMNTEAFF
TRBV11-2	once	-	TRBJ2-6	TGTGCCAGCAGCCGTGACGTCCCAGCCTCTGGGGCCAACGTCCTGACTTTC	CASSRDVPASGANVLTF
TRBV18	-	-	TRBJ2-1	TGTGCCAGCTCATCCTCGCGGACTTGGGTCTCCTACAATGAGCAGTTCTTC	CASSSSRTWVSYNEQFF
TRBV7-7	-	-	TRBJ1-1	TGTGCCAGCAGCTTAAAGTGGAACACTGAAGCTTTCTTT	CASSLKWNTEAFF
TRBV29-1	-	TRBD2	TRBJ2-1	TGCAGCGTTGTGCCCCGGGGCGGGACTAGCGGGAGGAATGGCGATGAGCAGTTCTTC	CSVVPRGGTSGRNGDEQFF
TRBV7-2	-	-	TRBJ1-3	TGTGCCAGCAGCCCCCGCCCGGGTCTCTCTGGAAACACCATATATTTT	CASSPRPGLSGNTIYF
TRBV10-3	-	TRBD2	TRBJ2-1	TGTGCCATCAGTGAGCTTACTAGCGGGACCAACAATGAGCAGTTCTTC	CAISELTSGTNNEQFF
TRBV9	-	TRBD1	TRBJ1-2	TGTGCCAGCAGCGTCGGACAGGGGGCTGACTATGGCTACACCTTC	CASSVGQGADYGYTF
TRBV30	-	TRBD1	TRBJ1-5	TGTGCCTGGAAGGACAGGGGGAACCAGCCCCAGCATTTT	CAWKDRGNQPQHF
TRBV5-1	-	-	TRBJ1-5	TGCGCCAGCAGCTTGGGGACCCCATCTAGCAATCAGCCCCAGCATTTT	CASSLGTPSSNQPQHF
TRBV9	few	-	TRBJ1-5	TGTGCCAGCAGCGTAGCTTTGTCACATAGCAATCAGCCCCAGCATTTT	CASSVALSHSNQPQHF
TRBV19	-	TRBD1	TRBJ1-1	TGTGCCAGTAGTACCGACCGGGACAGGGGCAACACTGAAGCTTTCTTT	CASSTDRDRGNTEAFF
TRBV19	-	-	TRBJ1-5	TGTGCCAGTAGTCCAGGACCTGCTACCTATAGCAATCAGCCCCAGCATTTT	CASSPGPATYSNQPQHF
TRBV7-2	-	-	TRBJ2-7	TGTGCCAGCAGCCCAGTAGAGGGGGTTCTAGACGAGCAGTACTTC	CASSPVEGVLDEQYF
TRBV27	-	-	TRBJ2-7	TGTGCCAGCAGTTCCTACAGGGGGGGAGCCTACGAGCAGTACTTC	CASSSYRGGAYEQYF
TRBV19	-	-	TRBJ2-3	TGTGCCAGTAGTATCTGGGAACCCAGCCAGGGCACAGATACGCAGTATTTT	CASSIWEPSQGTDTQYF
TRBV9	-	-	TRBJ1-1	TGTGCCAGCAGCGCCCAGGACAGAATGAACACTGAAGCTTTCTTT	CASSAQDRMNTEAFF
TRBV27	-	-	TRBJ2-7	TGTGCCAGCAGGAAGACACCGACCTACGAGCAGTACTTC	CASRKTPTYEQYF
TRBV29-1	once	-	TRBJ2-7	TGCAGCGTTCCCGTCACTAGACAGGATTACGAGCAGTACTTC	CSVPVTRQDYEQYF